This TCR beta chain appears in the sequencing data of a study of T cell responses to AZD1222 COVID-19 vaccine. On the study more broadly: The study pooled second doses at about 4 or about 12 weeks. General study results and limits: In a largely white British group with more females than males, clonal diversity was possibly underestimated.

Clones were read by immunoSEQ multiplex PCR, and TCRdb kept only the in-frame ones, dropping some. Of 130,000 to 150,000 clones listed, approximately 90% were seen once; the top ten hold around 1.5%. Germline assignment: CDR1 SGHNT and CDR2 YENEEA. Germline trimming cut 5 bases from V and 4 bases from J; bases unmatched to any gene: 2. The CDR3 loop spans 14 amino acids. Regarding this clone: Antigen: not known.

The sequencing here drew on peripheral blood, taken on day 0 of AZD1222 vaccination. J is TRBJ2-3 and V is TRBV11-3, with 11 bases identical to TRBD1. The clonotype originates from an adult in good health. The CDR3 reads CASSGQGAPDTQYF. In DNA, the CDR3 is TGTGCCAGCAGCGGACAGGGGGCCCCAGATACGCAGTATTTT.